The 8 T cell receptor beta chains given below trace back to one sample, sequenced in a study of blood T cell repertoires in COVID-19. The protocol was immunoSEQ multiplex PCR, while the TCRdb copy is restricted to in-frame clones and leaves out a portion. The sample carries 110,000 or so clones, nearly 90% recorded once. Sequenced material: peripheral blood. The receptors were sampled from a woman aged 70-85 years who had recovered from COVID-19.

This chain connects TRBV6-5 to TRBJ1-3; D unresolved. Germline V gives CDR1 MNHEY, CDR2 SVGAGI. Trimming took off 6 bases at V and 1 base at J, with 13 bases between the two ends. This CDR3 comprises 15 residues. In DNA form, the CDR3 reads TGTGCCAGCAGACGATACGGTGATTCTGGAAACACCATATATTTT. Protein: CASRRYGDSGNTIYF.

This clone was detected only once. V gene TRBV28 combines with J gene TRBJ2-1; 7 bases line up with TRBD1. The germline CDR1 and CDR2 sequences are MDHEN and SYDVKM. The junction had 8 bases not matched to a gene; V was cut back by 4 bases and J by 8 bases. The CDR3 is 14 residues long. CDR3 protein: CASSSPDRSDEQFF. DNA for the CDR3: TGTGCCAGCAGTTCGCCGGACAGGTCGGATGAGCAGTTCTTC.

The J gene is TRBJ2-1, the V gene TRBV7-3; unclear D gene. V lost 1 base and J 4 bases, leaving 11 bases between the germline ends. From germline, CDR1 is SGHTA and CDR2 FQGTGA. The CDR3 contains 15 residues. The CDR3 DNA follows: TGTGCCAGCAGCTTAATGGCCCCCGGGTACAATGAGCAGTTCTTC. Residues: CASSLMAPGYNEQFF.

The chain recombines TRBV7-2 with TRBJ1-3; TRBD1 might be the D (5 bases). CDR3 length: 14 amino acids. CDR1 and CDR2 (germline): SGHTA, FQGNSA. Trimming pared 1 base from V and 3 bases from J, leaving 7 bases between. CDR3 loop: CASSLDGGGNTIYF. Here the CDR3 DNA reads TGTGCCAGCAGCTTAGACGGGGGTGGAAACACCATATATTTT.

This rearrangement joins TRBV5-1 to TRBJ2-5; 7 bases fit TRBD1. The CDR3 is made up of 16 amino acids. Germline V gene data show CDR1 as SGHRS and CDR2 as YFSETQ. V was pared by 4 bases and J by 5 bases, with 14 bases of the junction left unmatched. The CDR3 loop is CASSRSFDRVYETQYF. DNA for the CDR3: TGCGCCAGCAGCCGAAGTTTCGACAGGGTTTATGAGACCCAGTACTTC.

The chain employs TRBV7-9 and TRBJ2-3; 8 bases line up with TRBD2. Per the germline V gene, CDR1 is SEHNR and CDR2 is FQNEAQ (reference sequence). V lost 4 bases, J lost 4 bases, and 4 bases stayed unmatched. The length of the CDR3 is 14 residues. CDR3 DNA: TGTGCCAGCAGCTCGGGAGGGAGGGCAGATACGCAGTATTTT. This codes for CASSSGGRADTQYF.

J is TRBJ2-1 and V is TRBV18; 7 bases map to TRBD2. V shed 2 bases and J 0 bases; nucleotides not matched to a gene: 10. The CDR3 sequence is 18 residues long. The germline V gene encodes CDR1 KGHSH and CDR2 LQKENI. CDR3 bases: TGTGCCAGCTCACCATTTTCTCTCGGGGGGAGCTCCTACAATGAGCAGTTCTTC. Amino acid sequence: CASSPFSLGGSSYNEQFF.

The J gene is TRBJ2-3, the V gene TRBV10-3; a weak D match, TRBD2 (5 bases). The germline V gene encodes CDR1 ENHRY and CDR2 SYGVKD. Trimming stripped 6 bases from V and 2 bases from J, with 9 bases between. There are 13 residues in the CDR3. Written as DNA, the CDR3 is TGTGCCATCAGGGACTTTGCCACAGATACGCAGTATTTT. Translated: CAIRDFATDTQYF.